This TCR beta chain was identified during a study of T-cell reconstitution after alpha-beta-depleted transplantation in children. The table lists this clonotype with many counts. This CDR3 spans 16 amino acids. Germline loops: CDR1 SGHRS, CDR2 YFSETQ. The V segment lost 4 bases and the J segment 5 bases; nucleotides outside the gene matches: 14. Preparing the TCRbeta library involved the use of unique molecular identifiers. TCRdb re-derived calls from the PCR reads in MiXCR, one entry per CDR3 protein. Here the sample spans about 190,000 distinct CDR3 sequences, more than 6.5% being singletons. This sequence originates from a human donor who donated a stem cell graft to a child with Wiskott-Aldrich syndrome. The chain links TRBV5-1 to TRBJ2-7; 8 bases map to TRBD1. Source: PBMCs from the stem cell graft donor, taken from the stem cell graft. The CDR3 spells CASSTGTGVLINEQYF. As DNA, the CDR3 is TGCGCCAGCAGCACCGGGACAGGCGTCCTTATCAACGAGCAGTACTTC.